The 3 T cell receptor beta chains below were found in one sample sequenced in a study of T cell repertoires in cytomegalovirus infection. Which antigens these TCRs recognize remains unknown. TCRdb itself ran the reads through MiXCR, one entry per CDR3 protein. The sample has about 900,000 distinct CDR3 sequences, about a third seen once. Sequences were derived from cultured CD8+ T cells from PBMCs, sampled from culture after CMV antigen stimulation. Receptors were obtained from a human donor in good health (CMV status not recorded). Some clones in this sample may be carry-over from other donors' samples.

The V gene is TRBV27, the J gene TRBJ2-1; 10 bases are a match to TRBD2. Germline CDR1 reads MNHEY; CDR2 reads SMNVEV (reference sequence). This CDR3 is built from 18 residues. V dropped 4 bases and J dropped 5; count of bases not matched to a gene: 14. CDR3 sequence reads: CASSSTRRLAGAHNEQFF. The CDR3 nucleotides read TGTGCCAGCAGTTCAACTCGCCGGCTAGCGGGGGCCCACAATGAGCAGTTCTTC.

Only one count was recorded for this clonotype. The chain uses TRBV7-9 and TRBJ2-7; D gene uncertain. Germline assignment: CDR1 SEHNR and CDR2 FQNEAQ (reference sequence). V was clipped by 1 base and J by 3 bases, with 13 bases between them. The CDR3 extends over 15 amino acids. In DNA, the CDR3 is TGTGCCAGCAGCTTAGAAGTCTCGATTGGCTACGAGCAGTACTTC. Its translation: CASSLEVSIGYEQYF.

V usage is TRBV7-9 and J usage is TRBJ2-7, with a possible D match to TRBD1 (6 bases). V lost 5 bases to trimming and J lost 0 bases, with 17 bases between them. The CDR3 length is 16 residues. Per the germline V gene, CDR1 is SEHNR and CDR2 is FQNEAQ (reference sequence). CDR3 region: CASSPPQGSPSYEQYF. The DNA of the CDR3 is TGTGCCAGCAGCCCTCCCCAGGGGAGCCCCTCCTACGAGCAGTACTTC.